These 26 T cell receptor beta chains were all obtained from the same sample, sequenced in a study of control samples from healthy donors and cancer patients. Clones were read by immunoSEQ multiplex PCR, and TCRdb kept only the in-frame ones, dropping some. The sample lists some 5,600 clones; just under 85% were seen once. Specimen: formalin-fixed, paraffin-embedded tissue. These receptor sequences come from a female donor with lung cancer.

The chain couples TRBV18 to TRBJ2-4; 8 bases align to TRBD1. CDR3 size: 19 residues. After removal of 6 bases from V and 0 bases from J, the junction contained 16 bases not matched to a gene. The germline CDR1 and CDR2 sequences are KGHSH and LQKENI. The CDR3 sequence: CASSQGRMIQGAAKNIQYF. DNA for the CDR3: TGTGCCAGCTCCCAAGGCAGAATGATTCAGGGGGCAGCCAAAAACATTCAGTACTTC.

The chain is built from TRBV2 and TRBJ2-7; 14 positions agree with TRBD2. This CDR3 has 15 residues. V lost 6 bases and J lost 7; bases outside the gene matches: 8. Germline V gene sequence: CDR1 SNHLY, CDR2 FYNNEI. DNA of the CDR3: TGTGCCAGCAGGGAGGGACTAGCGGGAGCGGGGGAGCAGTACTTC. Protein product: CASREGLAGAGEQYF. Full variable domain (missing parts from reference TRBV2 and TRBJ2-7): EPEVTQTPSHQVTQMGQEVILRCVPISNHLYFYWYRQILGQKVEFLVSFYNNEISEKSEIFDDQFSVERPDGSNFTLKIRSTKLEDSAMYFCASREGLAGAGEQYFGPGTRLTVT.

The chain carries TRBV6-2 or TRBV6-3 and TRBJ1-1; 8 bases are a match to TRBD1. The CDR3 sequence is 15 residues long. V gave up 6 bases and J gave up 1 base; unmatched junction bases: 7. CDR1 is MNHEY, CDR2 SVGEGT, per germline. The CDR3: CASRPNGTGNTEAFF. Here the CDR3 DNA reads TGTGCCAGCAGGCCTAATGGGACAGGGAACACTGAAGCTTTCTTT.

The chain has TRBV5-6 and TRBJ2-1; D not resolved. In germline, CDR1 is SGHDT, CDR2 YYEEEE. V lost 4 bases and J lost 2, with 7 bases in between. The CDR3 runs 13 residues. The CDR3 protein is CASSVAAYNEQFF. The DNA of the CDR3 is TGTGCCAGCAGCGTGGCGGCCTACAATGAGCAGTTCTTC. Full variable domain (missing parts from reference TRBV5-6 and TRBJ2-1): DAGVTQSPTHLIKTRGQQVTLRCSPKSGHDTVSWYQQALGQGPQFIFQYYEEEERQRGNFPDRFSGHQFPNYSSELNVNALLLGDSALYLCASSVAAYNEQFFGPGTRLTVL.

The V gene is TRBV28, the J gene TRBJ1-5, with 7 bases lining up with TRBD1. Trimming removed 4 bases from V and 3 bases from J; junction bases left unmatched: 15. This CDR3 is built from 18 residues. Germline lookup yields CDR1 MDHEN and CDR2 SYDVKM. This CDR3 reads CASSSSPSETGLNQPQHF. CDR3 coding DNA: TGTGCCAGCAGTTCATCGCCATCCGAGACAGGGCTCAATCAGCCCCAGCATTTT.

This clone was seen only once. The chain has TRBV10-1 and TRBJ2-7, with D perhaps given as TRBD1 or TRBD2 (5 bases each). Per the germline V gene, CDR1 is WNHNN and CDR2 is SYGVQD (reference sequence). The V end lost 11 bases, the J end lost 2 bases, and 19 bases lay between the germline ends. The CDR3 has 14 residues. The CDR3 region is CAGICRDVAYEQYF. DNA for the CDR3: TGCGCCGGAATCTGCCGGGACGTAGCCTACGAGCAGTACTTC.

A few counts support this clone. The chain links TRBV5-1 to TRBJ2-2; 7 nucleotides line up with TRBD1. This CDR3 comprises 16 residues. V shed 4 bases and J 6 bases; nucleotides not matched to a gene: 12. CDR1 and CDR2 from the germline V gene are SGHRS and YFSETQ. The CDR3 region has the DNA TGCGCCAGCAGCCCGCAGACAGGGTTGGGTTCCGGGGAGCTGTTTTTT. This sequence encodes CASSPQTGLGSGELFF.

V gene TRBV15 combines with J gene TRBJ2-7, with 9 nucleotides matching TRBD1. J was trimmed by 4 bases and V by 2 bases; bases with no gene match: 3. The CDR3 consists of 14 residues. Germline V gene sequence: CDR1 LNHNV, CDR2 YYDKDF (reference sequence). As DNA, the CDR3 is TGTGCCACCAGCAGAACACAGGGGGCTTACGAGCAGTACTTC. It specifies CATSRTQGAYEQYF.

The rearrangement joins TRBV11-1 to TRBJ2-3; D might be TRBD2 (5 bases). V dropped 5 bases and J dropped 2 bases, with 11 bases sitting between them. Germline CDR1 reads SGHAT; CDR2 reads FQDESV (reference sequence). The CDR3 sequence is 14 residues long. The CDR3 region is CASSQGRATDTQYF. DNA of the CDR3: TGTGCCAGCAGCCAAGGGAGAGCCACAGATACGCAGTATTTT.

This clone was observed a single time. V and J are TRBV6-2 or TRBV6-3 and TRBJ2-7; TRBD2 matches 10 bases. Germline CDR1 MNHEY, CDR2 SVGEGT. V lost 0 bases, J lost 8 bases, and 4 bases stayed unmatched. CDR3 length equals 14 residues. CDR3 DNA: TGTGCCAGCAGTTACTCAGCGGGAGGGCGAAAGCAGTACTTC. This translates into CASSYSAGGRKQYF.

The rearrangement links TRBV5-6 to TRBJ2-7; D may be TRBD2 (5 bases). Germline assignment: CDR1 SGHDT and CDR2 YYEEEE. The CDR3 runs to 12 residues. V was pared by 4 bases and J by 3 bases, with 8 bases between. The CDR3 region has the DNA TGTGCCAGCAGCCCCCGGGGCTACGAGCAGTACTTC. It codes for CASSPRGYEQYF.

The genes are TRBV5-1 and TRBJ1-4, with unresolved D. Germline V CDR1 and CDR2: SGHRS, YFSETQ. The V gene lost 1 base and the J gene lost 4 bases, with 8 bases spanning the gap. The CDR3 loop spans 14 amino acids. CDR3 sequence (DNA): TGCGCCAGCAGCTTGATCAGCGGTAATGAAAAACTGTTTTTT. Protein product: CASSLISGNEKLFF.

V usage is TRBV11-3 and J usage is TRBJ2-2; 8 bases are a match to TRBD2. Germline V gene data show CDR1 as SGHNT and CDR2 as YENEEA. The CDR3 extends over 13 amino acids. J gave up 14 bases and V 4 bases, and 9 bases lay outside the gene matches. The CDR3 DNA follows: TGTGCCAGCAGCTCATTACTAGCGGAGAACCTGTTTTTT. Residues: CASSSLLAENLFF.

The chain has TRBV19 and TRBJ1-1; D is perhaps TRBD1 (5 bases). Trimming took off 10 bases at V and 1 base at J, with 13 bases between the two ends. The germline V gene encodes CDR1 LNHDA and CDR2 SQIVND (reference sequence). This CDR3 has 13 residues. Written as DNA, the CDR3 is TGTGCCAATCGTAGACAGCAGAACACTGAAGCTTTCTTT. Its translation is CANRRQQNTEAFF.

This rearrangement joins TRBV7-9 to TRBJ2-7; D gene ambiguous. Trimming shortened V by 5 bases and J by 5 bases, and 10 bases separated the two germline ends. The CDR3 length is 12 residues. Per the germline V gene, CDR1 is SEHNR and CDR2 is FQNEAQ (reference sequence). The CDR3 bases are TGTGCCAGCAGCCAAACGTGGGACGAGCAGTACTTC. Protein sequence: CASSQTWDEQYF.

The CDR3: CSASLPGRFSGANVLTF. The CDR3 region has the DNA TGCAGTGCTAGTCTACCGGGTCGCTTCTCTGGGGCCAACGTCCTGACTTTC. This sequence joins TRBV20-1 and TRBJ2-6; D is ambiguous. The CDR3 is 17 residues long. Germline V gene sequence: CDR1 DFQATT, CDR2 SNEGSKA (reference sequence). Trimming removed 3 bases from V and 0 bases from J, with 15 bases in between.

This chain connects TRBV3-1 (or the pseudogene TRBV3-2) to TRBJ2-3, with 9 bases that match TRBD1. In germline, CDR1 is LGHDT, CDR2 YNNKEL (reference sequence). Unmatched junction bases numbered 4, after V lost 4 bases and J lost 5 bases. The CDR3 extends over 14 amino acids. DNA for the CDR3: TGTGCCAGCAGCCGGGACAGGGAGCTAGATACGCAGTATTTT. The encoded protein is CASSRDRELDTQYF.

The J gene is TRBJ1-1, the V gene TRBV28, with D possibly matching TRBD1 (5 bases). Germline CDR1 reads MDHEN; CDR2 reads SYDVKM. Trimming took 7 bases from V and 11 from J, leaving 17 bases between them. CDR3 length: 12 amino acids. The CDR3: CASTLPGLGAFF. CDR3 bases: TGTGCCAGCACCCTCCCGGGGCTTGGGGCTTTCTTT.

This chain connects TRBV4-2 to TRBJ1-2; weak D call: TRBD1 (6 bases). Per the germline V gene, CDR1 is LGHNA and CDR2 is YNFKEQ. The CDR3 consists of 14 residues. Trimming left V 0 bases short and J 6 bases short, with 11 bases between. CDR3 region: CASSQDQGSDGYTF. Here the CDR3 DNA reads TGTGCCAGCAGCCAAGATCAGGGGTCCGATGGCTACACCTTC.

The genes are TRBV7-6 and TRBJ1-4; perhaps TRBD1 as D (5 bases). The CDR3 is 13 residues long. Germline values: CDR1 SGHVS, CDR2 FNYEAQ. V lost 7 bases to trimming and J lost 6 bases, with 12 bases between them. CDR3: CASKGSTDEKLFF. In nucleotides, the CDR3 is TGTGCCAGCAAGGGGTCTACCGATGAAAAACTGTTTTTT.

The chain joins TRBV7-2 to TRBJ2-7; TRBD2 matches at 9 bases. J lost 7 bases, V lost 2 bases, and 12 bases had no gene match. This CDR3 has 16 amino acids. Germline CDR1 reads SGHTA; CDR2 reads FQGNSA. The CDR3 DNA reads TGTGCCAGCAGCTTATTTAAGGCGGGAGGGCCGGGAGAGCAGTACTTC. The encoded protein is CASSLFKAGGPGEQYF.

The chain combines TRBV7-9 with TRBJ2-2; TRBD1 agrees at 7 bases. The length of the CDR3 is 16 residues. V gave up 5 bases and J gave up 4 bases; unmatched junction bases: 10. Germline loops: CDR1 SEHNR, CDR2 FQNEAQ (reference sequence). The CDR3 region is CASSQRQGSSTGELFF. The CDR3 DNA follows: TGTGCCAGCAGCCAACGACAGGGCAGCAGCACCGGGGAGCTGTTTTTT.

V usage is TRBV7-2 and J usage is TRBJ2-6; D remains unclear. This CDR3 contains 15 residues. V dropped 5 bases and J dropped 1 base, with 9 bases sitting between them. Germline CDR1 SGHTA, CDR2 FQGNSA. The CDR3 loop is CASSAGGSGANVLTF. In DNA, the CDR3 is TGTGCCAGCAGCGCAGGTGGGTCTGGGGCCAACGTCCTGACTTTC.

The CDR3 loop reads CASSLVSGSTDTQYF. In DNA, the CDR3 is TGTGCCAGCAGCTTAGTAAGCGGGAGCACAGATACGCAGTATTTT. This chain links TRBV7-3 with TRBJ2-3; possible D gene TRBD2, 6 bases. CDR1 and CDR2 (germline): SGHTA, FQGTGA. CDR3 length: 15 amino acids. The V end was cut by 2 bases, the J end by 0 bases, with 9 bases between.

V gene TRBV7-3 combines with J gene TRBJ2-2; D might be TRBD2 (6 bases). The CDR3 has 13 amino acids. CDR1 SGHTA and CDR2 FQGTGA come from the germline V gene. The V end was cut by 5 bases, the J end by 5 bases, with 9 bases between. The CDR3 sequence: CASSTTSTGELFF. The CDR3, as DNA: TGTGCCAGCAGCACGACTAGTACCGGGGAGCTGTTTTTT.

The table lists this clone with a few counts. The chain is built from TRBV19 and TRBJ2-1, with 9 bases matching TRBD1. The CDR3 runs 15 residues. Germline assignment: CDR1 LNHDA and CDR2 SQIVND (reference sequence). Trimming at V came to 5 bases and at J to 6 bases, leaving 8 bases not matched to a gene. CDR3 loop: CASSFGTGSPNEQFF. Written as DNA, the CDR3 is TGTGCCAGTAGTTTTGGGACAGGGAGTCCCAATGAGCAGTTCTTC. Together with reference TRBV19 and TRBJ2-1, the CDR3 gives the full variable domain: DGGITQSPKYLFRKEGQNVTLSCEQNLNHDAMYWYRQDPGQGLRLIYYSQIVNDFQKGDIAEGYSVSREKKESFPLTVTSAQKNPTAFYLCASSFGTGSPNEQFFGPGTRLTVL.